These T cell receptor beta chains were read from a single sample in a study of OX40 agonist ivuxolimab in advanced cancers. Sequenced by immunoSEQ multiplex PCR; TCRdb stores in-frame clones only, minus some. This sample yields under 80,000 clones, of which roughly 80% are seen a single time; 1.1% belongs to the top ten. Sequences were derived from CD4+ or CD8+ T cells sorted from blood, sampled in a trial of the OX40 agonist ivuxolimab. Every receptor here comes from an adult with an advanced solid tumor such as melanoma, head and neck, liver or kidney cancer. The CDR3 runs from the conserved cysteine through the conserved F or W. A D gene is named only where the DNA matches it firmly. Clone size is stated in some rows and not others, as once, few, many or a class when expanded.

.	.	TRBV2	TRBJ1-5	CASRGTELRGSNQPQHF	TGTGCCAGCAGGGGAACGGAACTGCGCGGTAGCAATCAGCCCCAGCATTTT
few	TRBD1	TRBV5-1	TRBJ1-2	CASSKDRPDVYGYTF	TGCGCCAGCAGCAAGGACAGGCCGGACGTATATGGCTACACCTTC
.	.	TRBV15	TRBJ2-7	CATSIPGASYEQYF	TGTGCCACCAGCATCCCCGGGGCCTCCTACGAGCAGTACTTC
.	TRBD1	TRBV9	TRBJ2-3	CASSDWTGGTDTQYF	TGTGCCAGCAGCGACTGGACAGGGGGTACAGATACGCAGTATTTT
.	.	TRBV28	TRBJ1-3	CASSPPTTSGNTIYF	TGTGCCAGCAGTCCCCCGACAACCTCTGGAAACACCATATATTTT
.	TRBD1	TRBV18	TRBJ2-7	CASRDREYEQYF	TGTGCCAGTAGGGACAGGGAGTACGAGCAGTACTTC
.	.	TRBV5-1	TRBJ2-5	CASSLKETQYF	TGCGCCAGCAGCTTGAAGGAGACCCAGTACTTC
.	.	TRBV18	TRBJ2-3	CASSPLPPQSPDTQYF	TGTGCCAGCTCACCCCTCCCCCCTCAGTCGCCAGATACGCAGTATTTT
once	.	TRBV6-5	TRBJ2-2	CASSSPGLRGELFF	TGTGCCAGCAGTTCCCCGGGACTGCGGGGGGAGCTGTTTTTT
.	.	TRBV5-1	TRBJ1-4	CASSPRTATNEKLFF	TGCGCCAGCAGCCCACGGACAGCAACTAATGAAAAACTGTTTTTT
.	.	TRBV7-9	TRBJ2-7	CASSPTGDEQYF	TGTGCCAGCAGTCCCACTGGGGACGAGCAGTACTTC
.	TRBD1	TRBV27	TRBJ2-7	CASSSGTGVSYEQYF	TGTGCCAGCAGTTCCGGGACAGGGGTCTCCTACGAGCAGTACTTC
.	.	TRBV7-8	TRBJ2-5	CASSLSSMQETQYF	TGTGCCAGCAGCCTATCTTCTATGCAAGAGACCCAGTACTTC
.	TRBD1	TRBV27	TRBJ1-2	CASSLRGQVGYTF	TGTGCCAGCAGTCTCAGGGGACAGGTCGGCTACACCTTC
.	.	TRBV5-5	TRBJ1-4	CASSRSATNEKLFF	TGTGCCAGCAGCCGCTCTGCAACTAATGAAAAACTGTTTTTT
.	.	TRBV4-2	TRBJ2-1	CASSQESYNEQFF	TGTGCCAGCAGCCAAGAATCATACAATGAGCAGTTCTTC
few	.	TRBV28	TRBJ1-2	CASSFLNYGYTF	TGTGCCAGCAGTTTCTTAAACTATGGCTACACCTTC
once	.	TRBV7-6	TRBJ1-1	CASTRGGGLNTEAFF	TGTGCCAGCACCCGTGGCGGGGGCTTGAACACTGAAGCTTTCTTT
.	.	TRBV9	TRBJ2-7	CASSSRPNYEQYF	TGTGCCAGCAGCTCTCGACCGAACTACGAGCAGTACTTC
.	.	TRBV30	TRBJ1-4	CAWSRLEGHEKLFF	TGTGCCTGGAGCAGGTTGGAGGGACATGAAAAACTGTTTTTT
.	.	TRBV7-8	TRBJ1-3	CASSLGGFSGNTIYF	TGTGCCAGCAGCTTAGGGGGGTTCTCTGGAAACACCATATATTTT
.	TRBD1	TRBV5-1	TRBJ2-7	CASSTDLTGGYEQYF	TGCGCCAGCAGCACCGATCTGACAGGGGGCTACGAGCAGTACTTC
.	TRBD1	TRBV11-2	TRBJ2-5	CASSLGQGRRETQYF	TGTGCCAGCAGCTTAGGACAGGGTCGGAGGGAGACCCAGTACTTC
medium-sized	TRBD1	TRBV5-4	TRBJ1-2	CASSSGGLANYGYTF	TGTGCCAGCAGCTCAGGGGGCTTAGCTAACTATGGCTACACCTTC
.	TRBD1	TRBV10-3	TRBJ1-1	CAIMGQGNAEAFF	TGTGCCATCATGGGACAGGGGAACGCTGAAGCTTTCTTT
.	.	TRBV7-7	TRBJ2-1	CASSLAGGPSYNEQFF	TGTGCCAGCAGCTTAGCAGGTGGTCCCTCCTACAATGAGCAGTTCTTC
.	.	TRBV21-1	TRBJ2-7	CASSKGRDHRFYEQYF	TGTGCCAGCAGCAAAGGGAGGGACCATAGGTTCTACGAGCAGTACTTC
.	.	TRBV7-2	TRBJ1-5	CASSSRYQPQHF	TGTGCCAGCAGCTCCAGGTATCAGCCCCAGCATTTT